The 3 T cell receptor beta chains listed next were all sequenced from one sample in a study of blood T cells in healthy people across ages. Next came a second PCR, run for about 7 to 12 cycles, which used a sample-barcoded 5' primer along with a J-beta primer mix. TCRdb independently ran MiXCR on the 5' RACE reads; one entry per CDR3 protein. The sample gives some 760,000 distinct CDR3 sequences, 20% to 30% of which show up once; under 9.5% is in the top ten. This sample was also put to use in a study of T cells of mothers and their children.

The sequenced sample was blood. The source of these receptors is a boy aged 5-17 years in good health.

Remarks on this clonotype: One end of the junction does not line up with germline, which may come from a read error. CDR3 sequence (DNA): TGTGTCAGCAGCCACCAGCAACAGGGGTTCAAAAACATTCAGTACTTC. Its translation is CVSSHQQQGFKNIQYF. V is TRBV3-1 and J is TRBJ2-4, with 7 bases fitting TRBD1. Germline CDR1 reads LGHDT; CDR2 reads YNNKEL (reference sequence). The length of the CDR3 is 16 residues.

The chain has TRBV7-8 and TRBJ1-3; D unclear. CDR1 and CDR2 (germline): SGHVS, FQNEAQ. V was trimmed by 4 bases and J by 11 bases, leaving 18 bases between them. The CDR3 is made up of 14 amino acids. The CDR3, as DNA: TGTGCCAGCAGCTGGCGGGTTGGCGGCCCCTCCATATATTTT. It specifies CASSWRVGGPSIYF.

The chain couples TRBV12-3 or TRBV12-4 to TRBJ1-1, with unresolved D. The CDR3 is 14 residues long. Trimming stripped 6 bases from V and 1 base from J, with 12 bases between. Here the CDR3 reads CASSHTDGNTEAFF. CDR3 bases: TGTGCCAGCAGCCACACTGACGGGAACACTGAAGCTTTCTTT.